The 21 T cell receptor beta chains below come from one sample, sequenced in a study of beta chain features in type 1 diabetes. These receptors' targets are unknown. The isolated RNA, all of it, was reverse transcribed, so expressed TCRB transcripts were what got sequenced. Libraries were prepared by immunoSEQ multiplex PCR; TCRdb keeps only in-frame clonotypes and omits some of them. Altogether about 640,000 clones are present, roughly 12% being singletons, with the ten largest covering roughly 0.11%. Study-wide results and limits: Type 1 diabetes patients showed a moderate but significant shortening of TCRB CDR3s in all four CD4+ subsets.

The sample was naive CD4+ T cells from blood. The receptors were sampled from a young man with type 1 diabetes.

This clone appeared a few times. The V and J genes are TRBV28 and TRBJ2-7; a possible D gene is TRBD2 (7 bases). V lost 6 bases and J lost 6, with 21 bases in between. This CDR3 has 15 residues. Germline V gene sequence: CDR1 MDHEN, CDR2 SYDVKM. In DNA, the CDR3 is TGTGCCAGCAGGGTTCCCGGGGGGCTGTTTGGCGAGCAGTACTTC. Its protein product is CASRVPGGLFGEQYF. Using reference TRBV28 and TRBJ2-7 for the parts outside the CDR3, the full variable domain is DVKVTQSSRYLVKRTGEKVFLECVQDMDHENMFWYRQDPGLGLRLIYFSYDVKMKEKGDIPEGYSVSREKKERFSLILESASTNQTSMYLCASRVPGGLFGEQYFGPGTRLTVT.

This clone was observed a few times. This chain connects TRBV10-3 to TRBJ1-5; D remains ambiguous. This CDR3 has 13 residues. The germline CDR1 and CDR2 sequences are ENHRY and SYGVKD. V dropped 6 bases and J dropped 4 bases, with 10 bases sitting between them. CDR3 sequence: CAISVANNQPQHF. The DNA of the CDR3 is TGTGCCATCAGCGTGGCCAATAATCAGCCCCAGCATTTT.

This clone was seen a handful of times. The genes are TRBV7-9 and TRBJ2-3, with 14 bases fitting TRBD2. The J segment lost 0 bases and the V segment lost 6 bases, leaving 8 bases of the junction unmatched. The germline V gene encodes CDR1 SEHNR and CDR2 FQNEAQ (reference sequence). The CDR3 covers 18 residues. The CDR3 nucleotides are TGTGCCAGCAGTTCCCGACTAGCGGGGGGGATTAGCACAGATACGCAGTATTTT. Encoded protein: CASSSRLAGGISTDTQYF.

The rearrangement joins TRBV6-5 to TRBJ2-1; TRBD2 aligns across 13 bases. J was trimmed by 8 bases and V by 2 bases; bases with no gene match: 0. CDR1 MNHEY and CDR2 SVGAGI come from the germline V gene. This CDR3 region has 14 residues. The CDR3 sequence is CASSYGLAGDEQFF. The CDR3 nucleotides read TGTGCCAGCAGTTACGGACTAGCGGGGGATGAGCAGTTCTTC.

This clone turned up a few times. This sample also contains other DNA sequences that code for the same CDR3. This chain uses TRBV7-9 with TRBJ1-5, with D uncertain. The V gene lost 5 bases and the J gene lost 5 bases, with 10 bases spanning the gap. This CDR3 spans 13 amino acids. The germline V gene encodes CDR1 SEHNR and CDR2 FQNEAQ (reference sequence). In DNA, the CDR3 is TGTGCCAGCAGCCCGGACGGTCATCAGCCCCAGCATTTT. Translating it yields CASSPDGHQPQHF.

This chain joins TRBV18 and TRBJ2-4; D unresolved. Germline CDR1 is KGHSH and CDR2 is LQKENI. The CDR3 sequence is 12 residues long. V was clipped by 3 bases and J by 6 bases, with 6 bases between them. CDR3 coding DNA: TGTGCCAGCTCACCGAGCGCAAACATTCAGTACTTC. Translated, it gives CASSPSANIQYF. Full variable domain (remainder filled in from reference TRBV18 and TRBJ2-4): NAGVMQNPRHLVRRRGQEARLRCSPMKGHSHVYWYRQLPEEGLKFMVYLQKENIIDESGMPKERFSAEFPKEGPSILRIQQVVRGDSAAYFCASSPSANIQYFGAGTRLSVL.

This clone came up a few times. The genes are TRBV5-4 and TRBJ2-2, with 7 nucleotides matching TRBD2. Trimming took 5 bases from V and 2 from J; bases not matched to a gene: 9. This CDR3 is 16 amino acids long. The germline V gene has CDR1 SGHNT and CDR2 YYREEE (reference sequence). The CDR3 region is CASRGPETSNTGELFF. Written as DNA, the CDR3 is TGTGCCAGCAGGGGGCCGGAGACTAGCAACACCGGGGAGCTGTTTTTT.

The chain couples TRBV28 to TRBJ2-7; 7 nucleotides agree with TRBD1. Germline V gives CDR1 MDHEN, CDR2 SYDVKM. Trimming cost V 3 bases and J 0 bases; bases outside gene matches: 11. This CDR3 is built from 17 residues. The CDR3 region is CASSFNWGQLSSYEQYF. Written as DNA, the CDR3 is TGTGCCAGCAGTTTCAACTGGGGACAGCTAAGCTCCTACGAGCAGTACTTC.

The genes are TRBV13 and TRBJ2-4, with 11 nucleotides matching TRBD2. The CDR3 sequence is 16 residues long. Germline CDR1 is PRHDT and CDR2 is FYEKMQ (reference sequence). V gave up 2 bases and J gave up 3 bases; unmatched junction bases: 3. CDR3 amino acids: CASSLTSGGGKNIQYF. In DNA form, the CDR3 reads TGTGCCAGCAGCTTAACTAGCGGGGGAGGCAAAAACATTCAGTACTTC.

This rearrangement joins TRBV1 to TRBJ2-6; TRBD1, the table's D call, was not compared with the DNA. TRBV1 corresponds to a pseudogene. The CDR3 extends over 18 amino acids. The CDR3: CTSSQDLPRQTGANVLTF. CDR3 sequence (DNA): TGCACCAGCAGCCAAGATCTCCCTCGACAGACCGGGGCCAACGTCCTGACTTTC.

The rearrangement links TRBV21-1 to TRBJ2-5; the table's D call, TRBD1, was not checked against the DNA. TRBV21-1 is assigned pseudogene status. The CDR3 runs to 18 residues. The CDR3 DNA reads TGTGCCAGCAGCAACGACTCTGAGACAGGGCACTGGGGTGAGACCCAGTACTTC. This gives the protein CASSNDSETGHWGETQYF.

This clone was detected a few times. The V call is TRBV4-3, the J call TRBJ2-1, with no clear D. CDR1 and CDR2 from the germline V gene are LGHNA and YSLEER. V was trimmed by 3 bases and J by 7 bases, leaving 16 bases between them. This CDR3 contains 15 residues. The CDR3 sequence is CASSQLPGYANEQFF. The CDR3 region has the DNA TGCGCCAGCAGCCAGCTTCCGGGCTACGCGAATGAGCAGTTCTTC.

The chain carries TRBV7-9 and TRBJ2-5; 9 positions agree with TRBD1. With 6 bases clipped from V and 1 base from J, the junction kept 6 bases outside the gene matches. Germline CDR1 is SEHNR and CDR2 is FQNEAQ (reference sequence). The CDR3 runs to 15 residues. The CDR3 is CASRVRGQGQETQYF. The DNA of the CDR3 is TGTGCCAGCAGAGTAAGGGGACAGGGCCAAGAGACCCAGTACTTC.

J is TRBJ2-7 and V is TRBV28, with 10 bases that match TRBD1. The length of the CDR3 is 13 residues. The V gene's germline CDR1 is MDHEN and CDR2 SYDVKM. V shed 10 bases and J 3 bases; nucleotides not matched to a gene: 6. In DNA form, the CDR3 reads TGTGCCACCACGACAGGGGGCCACTACGAGCAGTACTTC. It yields the protein CATTTGGHYEQYF.

This clone has only a few counts. The V call is TRBV29-1, the J call TRBJ2-7; TRBD1 aligns across 9 bases. Germline V gives CDR1 SQVTM, CDR2 ANQGSEA. CDR3 length: 12 residues. V trimming: 5 bases; J trimming: 5 bases; junction bases outside the gene matches: 4. As DNA, the CDR3 is TGCAGCGTTTCGGACAGGGGCGACGAGCAGTACTTC. Translation: CSVSDRGDEQYF.

This clone was seen a few times. The chain has TRBV6-5 and TRBJ1-6; no definite D call. Germline V CDR1 and CDR2: MNHEY, SVGAGI. V was clipped by 7 bases and J by 6 bases, with 13 bases between them. The CDR3 contains 14 residues. The DNA for the CDR3 is TGTGCCAGCACCACCCGATCTCGTAATTCACCCCTCCACTTT. This encodes CASTTRSRNSPLHF.

This clone was seen only a few times. The V gene is TRBV7-2, the J gene TRBJ1-3, with D possibly being TRBD1 (6 bases). Per the germline V gene, CDR1 is SGHTA and CDR2 is FQGNSA. Trimming stripped 5 bases from V and 3 bases from J, with 11 bases between. CDR3 length: 14 amino acids. CDR3 DNA sequence: TGTGCCAGCAGCCCGCAGGGGAGTGGAAACACCATATATTTT. The encoded protein is CASSPQGSGNTIYF.

This clone was observed a handful of times. The rearrangement joins TRBV29-1 to TRBJ2-1, with 8 bases that match TRBD1. With V trimmed by 6 bases and J by 4 bases, 11 bases remained unmatched. Germline loops: CDR1 SQVTM, CDR2 ANQGSEA. This CDR3 contains 15 residues. This CDR3 reads CSVPHPGQEYNEQFF. The DNA for the CDR3 is TGCAGCGTCCCACACCCGGGACAGGAGTACAATGAGCAGTTCTTC.

The chain couples TRBV5-1 to TRBJ2-5; 9 bases align to TRBD1. Germline V gives CDR1 SGHRS, CDR2 YFSETQ. Trimming took 4 bases from V and 3 from J; bases not matched to a gene: 7. The CDR3 is 15 residues long. The CDR3 protein is CASSESQGAKETQYF. The CDR3 nucleotides read TGCGCCAGCAGCGAGTCACAGGGGGCGAAAGAGACCCAGTACTTC.

This clone showed up just a few times. The V call is TRBV6-6, the J call TRBJ1-1; D might be TRBD1 (6 bases). Trimming cost V 2 bases and J 3 bases, with 13 bases left between them. Per germline, CDR1 MNHNY and CDR2 SVGAGI (reference sequence). The CDR3 contains 15 residues. As DNA, the CDR3 is TGTGCCAGCAGTTACACAGGGCGGAGTGACACTGAAGCTTTCTTT. Its protein product is CASSYTGRSDTEAFF.

The chain carries TRBV18 and TRBJ2-7; D is uncertain. This CDR3 region has 13 residues. Germline lookup yields CDR1 KGHSH and CDR2 LQKENI. Trimming took 3 bases from V and 5 from J, leaving 11 bases between them. CDR3 nucleotides: TGTGCCAGCTCACCCGTTTCGCGCGACGAGCAGTACTTC. Encoded protein: CASSPVSRDEQYF. The full variable domain, in which reference TRBV18 and TRBJ2-7 provide the parts outside the CDR3, is NAGVMQNPRHLVRRRGQEARLRCSPMKGHSHVYWYRQLPEEGLKFMVYLQKENIIDESGMPKERFSAEFPKEGPSILRIQQVVRGDSAAYFCASSPVSRDEQYFGPGTRLTVT.